This T cell receptor (beta chain) originates from a study of T cell responses to AZD1222 COVID-19 vaccine. Second-dose recipients at about 4 or about 12 weeks were treated as one pooled group. The repertoire was sequenced with immunoSEQ multiplex PCR; TCRdb's copy has only in-frame clones and lacks some. The table includes 75,000 to 95,000 clones, around 90% detected once. Specimen: peripheral blood, collected 28 days after the second AZD1222 dose. This receptor was identified in an adult who received the AZD1222 COVID-19 vaccine.

In DNA, the CDR3 is TGTGCCAGTAGTAGCGGGGGGCAACGCGAGCAGTACTTC. Translating gives CASSSGGQREQYF. The rearrangement uses TRBV19 and TRBJ2-7; 8 positions match TRBD2. The CDR3 loop spans 13 amino acids. J gave up 6 bases and V 4 bases, and 5 bases lay outside the gene matches. The germline gives CDR1 LNHDA, CDR2 SQIVND (reference sequence).